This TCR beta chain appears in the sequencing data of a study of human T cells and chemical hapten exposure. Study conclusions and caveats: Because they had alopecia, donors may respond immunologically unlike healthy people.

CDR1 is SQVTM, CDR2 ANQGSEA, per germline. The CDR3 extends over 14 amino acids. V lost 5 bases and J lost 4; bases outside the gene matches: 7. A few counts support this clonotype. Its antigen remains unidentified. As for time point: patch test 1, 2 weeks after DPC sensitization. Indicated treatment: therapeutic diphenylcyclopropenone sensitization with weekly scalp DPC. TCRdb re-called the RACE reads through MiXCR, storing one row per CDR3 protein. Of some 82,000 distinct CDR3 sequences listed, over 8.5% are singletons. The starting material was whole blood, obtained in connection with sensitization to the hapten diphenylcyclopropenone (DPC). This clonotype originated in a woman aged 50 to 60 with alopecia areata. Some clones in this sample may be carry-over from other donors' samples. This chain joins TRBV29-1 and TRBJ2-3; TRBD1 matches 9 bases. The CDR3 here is CSVTGQGSADTQYF. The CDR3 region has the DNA TGCAGCGTTACGGGACAGGGTTCCGCAGATACGCAGTATTTT.